This TCR beta chain is from a study of STAT5B mutations in CD4+ large granular lymphocyte leukemia. The survey-level immunoSEQ assay was used. As processed by the authors: A productive frequency of 2.59 x 10-5 was the lowest detectable. Profiling relied on immunoSEQ multiplex PCR, and the TCRdb table lists in-frame clones only, not all of them. Clone size and the V and J calls come from that table; the DNA yielded D and trimming. In the table there are approximately 28,000 clones, roughly 91% of which are singletons. CDR1 and CDR2 (germline): SGHAT, FQNNGV. CDR3 size: 15 residues. V was pared by 5 bases and J by 5 bases, with 7 bases of the junction left unmatched. Findings and caveats of the study: About 24% of private leukemic clonotypes occurred rarely in other patients' non-leukemic repertoires. Without putative leukemic clones, patient CD4-sorted repertoires remained more clonal than healthy CD4+ repertoires.

Regarding this clone: The antigen is not known.

The rearrangement uses TRBV11-2 and TRBJ2-7; 12 bases are shared with TRBD1. Sample: CD4+ T cells from blood buffy coats. The TCR comes from a human donor in good health. CDR3 sequence reads: CASSPRGTGGDEQYF. Here the CDR3 DNA reads TGTGCCAGCAGCCCAAGGGGGACAGGGGGCGACGAGCAGTACTTC.